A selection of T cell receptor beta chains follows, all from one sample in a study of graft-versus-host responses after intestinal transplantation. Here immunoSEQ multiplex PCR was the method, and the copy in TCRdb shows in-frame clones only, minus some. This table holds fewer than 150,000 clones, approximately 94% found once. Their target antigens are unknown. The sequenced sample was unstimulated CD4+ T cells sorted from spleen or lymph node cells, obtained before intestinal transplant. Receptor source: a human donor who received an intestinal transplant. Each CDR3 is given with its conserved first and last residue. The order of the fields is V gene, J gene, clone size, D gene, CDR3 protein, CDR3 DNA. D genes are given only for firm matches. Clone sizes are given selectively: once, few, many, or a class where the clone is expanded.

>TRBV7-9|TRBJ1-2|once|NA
CASSLVGQYYGYTF
TGTGCCAGCAGCTTAGTCGGGCAGTATTATGGCTACACCTTC
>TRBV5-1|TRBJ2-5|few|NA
CASSKGDYPQETQYF
TGCGCCAGCAGCAAGGGGGACTACCCCCAAGAGACCCAGTACTTC
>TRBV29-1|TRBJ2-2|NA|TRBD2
CSVTLAGGRDGELFF
TGCAGCGTTACCCTAGCGGGGGGGCGGGACGGGGAGCTGTTTTTT
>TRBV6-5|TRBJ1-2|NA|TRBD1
CASTPGQGFYGYTF
TGTGCCAGCACCCCCGGACAGGGTTTTTATGGCTACACCTTC
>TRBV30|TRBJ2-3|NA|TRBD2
CASTGGGGADTQYF
TGTGCCTCCACGGGAGGCGGGGGGGCAGATACGCAGTATTTT
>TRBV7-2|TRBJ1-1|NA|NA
CASSQNLLYITEAFF
TGTGCCAGCAGCCAAAACCTTTTATACATCACTGAAGCTTTCTTT
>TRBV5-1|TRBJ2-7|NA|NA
CASSTLENEQYF
TGCGCCAGCAGCACCCTCGAAAACGAGCAGTACTTC
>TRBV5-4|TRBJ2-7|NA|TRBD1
CASSLALGQVGEEQYF
TGTGCCAGCAGCTTGGCGCTGGGACAGGTGGGGGAAGAGCAGTACTTC
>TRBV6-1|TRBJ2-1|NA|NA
CASSGNPSSYNEQFF
TGTGCCAGCAGTGGGAACCCCAGCTCCTACAATGAGCAGTTCTTC
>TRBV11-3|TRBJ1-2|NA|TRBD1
CASSLVTGNYGYTF
TGTGCCAGCAGCTTAGTGACAGGGAACTATGGCTACACCTTC
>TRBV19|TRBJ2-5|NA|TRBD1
CASSTQGAIETQYF
TGTGCCAGTAGTACACAGGGGGCGATCGAGACCCAGTACTTC
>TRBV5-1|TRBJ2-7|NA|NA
CASSLAGPESGSYEQYF
TGCGCCAGCAGCTTGGCAGGGCCGGAGTCGGGGTCCTACGAGCAGTACTTC
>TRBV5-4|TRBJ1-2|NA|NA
CASSFDPELYGYTF
TGTGCCAGCAGCTTTGATCCGGAACTATATGGCTACACCTTC
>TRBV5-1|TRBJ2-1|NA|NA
CASSSLDRAYNEQFF
TGCGCCAGCAGCTCCTTGGACAGAGCCTACAATGAGCAGTTCTTC
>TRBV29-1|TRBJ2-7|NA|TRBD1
CSFRTGNYYEQYF
TGCAGCTTCCGGACAGGAAATTACTACGAGCAGTACTTC
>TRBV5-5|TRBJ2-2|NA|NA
CASSSFGGSTGELFF
TGTGCCAGCAGTTCCTTTGGAGGGTCGACCGGGGAGCTGTTTTTT
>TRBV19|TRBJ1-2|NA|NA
CASSPQPYGYTF
TGTGCCAGTAGTCCCCAGCCCTATGGCTACACCTTC
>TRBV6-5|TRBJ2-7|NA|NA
CASSEASYEQYF
TGTGCCAGCAGTGAAGCGAGCTACGAGCAGTACTTC
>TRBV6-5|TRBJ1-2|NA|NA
CASSPRDGTYGYTF
TGTGCCAGCAGCCCTAGGGACGGGACCTATGGCTACACCTTC
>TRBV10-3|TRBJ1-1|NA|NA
CATLLDREAFF
TGTGCCACCCTACTCGACAGGGAAGCTTTCTTT
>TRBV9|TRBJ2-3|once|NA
CASSVFGGTDTQYF
TGTGCCAGCAGCGTATTTGGGGGAACAGATACGCAGTATTTT
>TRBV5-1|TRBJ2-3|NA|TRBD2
CASRSGGGNTDTQYF
TGCGCCAGCAGATCTGGCGGGGGAAACACAGATACGCAGTATTTT
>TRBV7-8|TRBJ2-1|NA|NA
CASSLVRGPGYNEQFF
TGTGCCAGCAGCTTAGTACGGGGGCCGGGGTACAATGAGCAGTTCTTC
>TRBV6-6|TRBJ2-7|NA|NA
CASSLRQLGYEQHF
TGTGCCAGCAGCCTCCGACAGCTTGGCTACGAGCAGCACTTC
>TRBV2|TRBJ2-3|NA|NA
CASSRSNVAVPTDTQYF
TGTGCCAGCAGTCGCTCTAATGTAGCCGTCCCCACAGATACGCAGTATTTT
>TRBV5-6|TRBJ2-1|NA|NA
CASIPGSSYNEQFF
TGTGCCAGCATCCCGGGTAGCTCCTACAATGAGCAGTTCTTC
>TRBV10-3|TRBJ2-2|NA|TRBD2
CATRGGPPGELFF
TGTGCCACCCGCGGGGGACCCCCCGGGGAGCTGTTTTTT
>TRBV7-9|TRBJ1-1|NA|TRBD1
CASSLWTGGLRTEAFF
TGTGCCAGCAGCCTCTGGACAGGGGGCTTAAGGACTGAAGCTTTCTTT
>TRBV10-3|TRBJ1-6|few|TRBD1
CAIRDRVSESPLHF
TGTGCCATCAGAGACAGGGTTTCAGAGTCACCCCTCCACTTT
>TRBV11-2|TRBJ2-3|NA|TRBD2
CASSSYGLAGEWADTQYF
TGTGCCAGCAGCTCTTACGGTCTAGCGGGGGAGTGGGCAGATACGCAGTATTTT
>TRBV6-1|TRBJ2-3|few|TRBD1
CASGFQGAGTDTQYF
TGTGCCAGTGGGTTTCAGGGGGCCGGCACAGATACGCAGTATTTT
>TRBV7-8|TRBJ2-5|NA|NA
CASSLGSRETQYF
TGTGCCAGCAGCTTAGGCTCCCGAGAGACCCAGTACTTC
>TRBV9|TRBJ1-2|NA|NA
CASSVASSGRLGNYGYTF
TGTGCCAGCAGCGTAGCCTCCTCAGGGAGGTTGGGGAACTATGGCTACACCTTC
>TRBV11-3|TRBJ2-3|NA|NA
CASSLSDRGGDTQYF
TGTGCCAGCAGCTTGTCAGATCGCGGTGGAGATACGCAGTATTTT
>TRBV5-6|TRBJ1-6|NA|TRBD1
CASSSRQGWNSPLHF
TGTGCCAGCAGCTCTCGACAGGGGTGGAATTCACCCCTCCACTTT
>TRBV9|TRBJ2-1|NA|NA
CASSTDLGRISYNEQFF
TGTGCCAGCAGTACAGACCTGGGCCGGATCTCCTACAATGAGCAGTTCTTC
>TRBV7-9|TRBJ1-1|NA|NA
CASSLEVGRNTEAFF
TGTGCCAGCAGCTTAGAGGTCGGTCGGAACACTGAAGCTTTCTTT
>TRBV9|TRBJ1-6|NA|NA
CASSADGSSYNSPLHF
TGTGCCAGCAGCGCGGACGGGAGCTCCTATAATTCACCCCTCCACTTT
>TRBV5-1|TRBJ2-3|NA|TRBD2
CASSRIAGGRDTQYF
TGCGCCAGCAGTAGGATAGCGGGGGGAAGGGATACGCAGTATTTT
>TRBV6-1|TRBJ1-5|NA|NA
CASSDLGGRQPQHF
TGTGCCAGCAGTGATCTAGGGGGTCGACAGCCCCAGCATTTT